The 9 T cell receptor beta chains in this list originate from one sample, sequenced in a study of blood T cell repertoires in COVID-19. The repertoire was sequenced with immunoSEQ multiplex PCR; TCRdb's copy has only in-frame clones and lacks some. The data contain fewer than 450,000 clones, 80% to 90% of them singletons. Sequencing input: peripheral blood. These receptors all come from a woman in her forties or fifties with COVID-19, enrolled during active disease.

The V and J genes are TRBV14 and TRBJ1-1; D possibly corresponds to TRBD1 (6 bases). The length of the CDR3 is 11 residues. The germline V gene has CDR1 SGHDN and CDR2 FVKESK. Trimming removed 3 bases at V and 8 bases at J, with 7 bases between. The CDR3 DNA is TGTGCCAGCAGCCAGAGGGGGGAAGCTTTCTTT. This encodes CASSQRGEAFF.

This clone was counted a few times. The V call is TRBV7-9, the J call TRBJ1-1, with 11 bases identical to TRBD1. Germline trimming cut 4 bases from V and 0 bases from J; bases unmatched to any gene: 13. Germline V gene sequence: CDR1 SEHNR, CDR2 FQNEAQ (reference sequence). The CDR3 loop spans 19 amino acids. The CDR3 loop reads CASSSTRTGGGPMNTEAFF. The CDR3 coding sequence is TGTGCCAGCAGCTCAACGAGGACAGGGGGCGGACCAATGAACACTGAAGCTTTCTTT. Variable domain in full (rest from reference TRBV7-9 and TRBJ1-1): DTGVSQNPRHKITKRGQNVTFRCDPISEHNRLYWYRQTLGQGPEFLTYFQNEAQLEKSRLLSDRFSAERPKGSFSTLEIQRTEQGDSAMYLCASSSTRTGGGPMNTEAFFGQGTRLTVV.

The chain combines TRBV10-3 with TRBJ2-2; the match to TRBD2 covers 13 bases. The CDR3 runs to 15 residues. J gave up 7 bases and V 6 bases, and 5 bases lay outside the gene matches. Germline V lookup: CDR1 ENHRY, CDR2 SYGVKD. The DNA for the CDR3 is TGTGCCATCAGCGAAGGACTAGCGGGAGTCGGGGAGCTGTTTTTT. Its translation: CAISEGLAGVGELFF.

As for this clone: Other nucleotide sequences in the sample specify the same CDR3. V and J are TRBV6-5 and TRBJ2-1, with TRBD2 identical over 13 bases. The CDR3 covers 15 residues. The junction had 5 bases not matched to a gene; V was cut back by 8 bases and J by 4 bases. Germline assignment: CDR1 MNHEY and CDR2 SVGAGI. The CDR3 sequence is CASRLAGGPYNEQFF. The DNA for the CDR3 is TGTGCCAGCCGACTAGCGGGAGGACCATACAATGAGCAGTTCTTC.

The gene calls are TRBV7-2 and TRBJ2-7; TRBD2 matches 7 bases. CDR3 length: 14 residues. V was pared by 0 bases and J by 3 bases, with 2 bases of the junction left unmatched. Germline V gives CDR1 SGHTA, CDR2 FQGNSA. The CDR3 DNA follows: TGTGCCAGCAGCTTAGCGGCTAGCGGCTACGAGCAGTACTTC. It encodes CASSLAASGYEQYF.

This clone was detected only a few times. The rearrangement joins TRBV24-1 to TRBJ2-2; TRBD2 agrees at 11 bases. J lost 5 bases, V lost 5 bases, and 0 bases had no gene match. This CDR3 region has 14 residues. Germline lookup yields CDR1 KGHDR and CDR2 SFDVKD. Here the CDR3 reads CATSASGRTGELFF. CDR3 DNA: TGTGCCACCAGTGCTAGCGGGAGGACCGGGGAGCTGTTTTTT.

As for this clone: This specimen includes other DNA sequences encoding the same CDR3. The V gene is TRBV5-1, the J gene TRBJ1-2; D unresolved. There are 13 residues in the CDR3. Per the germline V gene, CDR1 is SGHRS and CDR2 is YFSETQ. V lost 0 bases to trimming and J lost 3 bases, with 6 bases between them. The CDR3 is CASSLVPDYGYTF. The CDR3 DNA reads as TGCGCCAGCAGCTTGGTGCCGGACTATGGCTACACCTTC.

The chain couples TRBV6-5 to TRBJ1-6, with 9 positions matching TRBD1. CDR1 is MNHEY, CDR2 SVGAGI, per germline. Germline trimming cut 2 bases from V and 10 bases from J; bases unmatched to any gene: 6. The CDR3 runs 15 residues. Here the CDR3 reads CASSYDGQGYSPLHF. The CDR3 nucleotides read TGTGCCAGCAGTTACGACGGACAGGGGTACTCACCCCTCCACTTT.

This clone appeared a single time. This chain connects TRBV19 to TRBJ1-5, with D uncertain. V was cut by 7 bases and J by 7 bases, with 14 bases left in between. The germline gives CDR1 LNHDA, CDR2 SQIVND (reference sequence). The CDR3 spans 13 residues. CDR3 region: CASIPYVGQPQHF. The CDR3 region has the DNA TGTGCCAGTATCCCCTACGTGGGCCAGCCCCAGCATTTT.